One and the same sample provided the 20 T cell receptor beta chains below, sequenced in a study of cytomegalovirus exposure and HLA in healthy donors. PCR employed 60 Vbeta and 13 Jbeta primers. Sequenced by immunoSEQ multiplex PCR; TCRdb stores in-frame clones only, minus some. The table lists approximately 100,000 clones, less than 9.5% of them singletons, with 4.5% to 6.5% in the top ten. Sequenced sample: PBMCs. The source is a man in his forties or fifties in good health and CMV-seropositive.

This clone was found a few times. The chain links TRBV27 to TRBJ2-7; D possibly corresponds to TRBD2 (6 bases). Germline V gives CDR1 MNHEY, CDR2 SMNVEV (reference sequence). The V end lost 3 bases, the J end lost 2 bases, and 11 bases lay between the germline ends. The CDR3 contains 14 residues. In DNA, the CDR3 is TGTGCCAGCAGTTTCGCGGGGCCGGCCTACGAGCAGTACTTC. It translates to CASSFAGPAYEQYF.

The chain is built from TRBV19 and TRBJ2-1; TRBD2 might be the D (6 bases). The ends were cut back, 3 bases at V and 7 bases at J, with 16 bases in the middle. Germline assignment: CDR1 LNHDA and CDR2 SQIVND (reference sequence). CDR3 size: 15 residues. The CDR3 loop reads CASSIPGETLNEQFF. The CDR3 DNA follows: TGTGCCAGTAGTATTCCGGGAGAAACGTTGAATGAGCAGTTCTTC.

This clone was counted a few times. J is TRBJ2-3 and V is TRBV14; D might be TRBD2 (5 bases). From germline, CDR1 is SGHDN and CDR2 FVKESK. Trimming cost V 3 bases and J 2 bases, with 15 bases left between them. CDR3 length: 16 residues. CDR3 residues: CASSQGMARATDTQYF. The CDR3 DNA reads TGTGCCAGCAGCCAGGGGATGGCGAGGGCCACAGATACGCAGTATTTT.

The chain uses TRBV7-9 and TRBJ1-1; 7 bases map to TRBD1. V lost 6 bases and J lost 7; bases outside the gene matches: 8. Germline V gene lookup returns CDR1 SEHNR and CDR2 FQNEAQ (reference sequence). The CDR3 contains 13 residues. The CDR3 loop is CASSPTGDGEAFF. The DNA for the CDR3 is TGTGCCAGCAGTCCTACAGGGGATGGTGAAGCTTTCTTT.

The chain recombines TRBV6-4 with TRBJ1-2; 7 positions match TRBD1. J gave up 4 bases and V 4 bases, and 9 bases lay outside the gene matches. CDR3 length: 15 residues. Looked up from germline, CDR1 is MRHNA and CDR2 is SNTAGT. The chain's CDR3 is CASSAGSGGAYGYTF. CDR3 DNA: TGTGCCAGCAGTGCGGGATCAGGGGGTGCCTATGGCTACACCTTC.

This clone was seen repeatedly, ten times or more. This chain connects TRBV10-3 to TRBJ1-1; D call uncertain. The germline V and J ends were trimmed by 6 bases and 0 bases, with 11 bases remaining between them. In germline, CDR1 is ENHRY, CDR2 SYGVKD. The CDR3 has 14 amino acids. The CDR3 coding sequence is TGTGCCATCAGCCTAGCCGGCCTGAACACTGAAGCTTTCTTT. It codes for CAISLAGLNTEAFF.

The V call is TRBV6-5, the J call TRBJ2-1; D is undetermined. There are 15 residues in the CDR3. Trimming pared 2 bases from V and 3 bases from J, leaving 11 bases between. CDR1 and CDR2 from the germline V gene are MNHEY and SVGAGI. The CDR3 region has the DNA TGTGCCAGCAGTTACGAAGCGACCCGCTACAATGAGCAGTTCTTC. Translated, it gives CASSYEATRYNEQFF.

Points on this clone: A junction boundary mismatches the germline segment, possibly from a read error. The J gene is TRBJ2-1, the V gene TRBV7-7, with 12 positions matching TRBD2. This CDR3 comprises 18 residues. CDR1 is SSHAT and CDR2 is FNYEAQ in the germline V gene (reference sequence). Here the CDR3 reads CASSLAKGLAGLSNEQFF. CDR3 nucleotide sequence: TGTGCTAGCAGCTTAGCGAAGGGACTAGCGGGCCTCTCCAATGAGCAGTTCTTC.

The chain joins TRBV28 to TRBJ1-5, with D perhaps matching TRBD1 (5 bases). The CDR3 length is 14 residues. V was cut by 7 bases and J by 7 bases, with 17 bases left in between. Per germline, CDR1 MDHEN and CDR2 SYDVKM. The CDR3 is CASTLLGRDQPQHF. The DNA of the CDR3 is TGTGCCAGCACCCTACTGGGGAGGGACCAGCCCCAGCATTTT.

The chain carries TRBV20-1 and TRBJ2-3; TRBD1 aligns across 7 bases. The CDR3 extends over 11 amino acids. From germline, CDR1 is DFQATT and CDR2 SNEGSKA (reference sequence). The ends lost 6 bases at V and 7 bases at J; junction bases unmatched: 4. The CDR3 loop is CSAGQPYTQYF. The CDR3 DNA follows: TGCAGTGCGGGACAGCCCTATACGCAGTATTTT.

This clone was detected a few times. The V gene is TRBV27, the J gene TRBJ2-3, with TRBD2 identical over 8 bases. Germline V gives CDR1 MNHEY, CDR2 SMNVEV (reference sequence). The length of the CDR3 is 16 residues. The V and J ends lost 4 bases and 6 bases, in that order; junction bases with no gene match: 12. CDR3 protein: CASSSVSSGWSDTQYF. CDR3 DNA: TGTGCCAGCAGTTCAGTATCTAGCGGGTGGTCGGATACGCAGTATTTT.

The chain links TRBV10-2 to TRBJ2-2; no clear D. Per germline, CDR1 WSHSY and CDR2 SAAADI. The CDR3 is 14 amino acids. The V end lost 4 bases, the J end lost 3 bases, and 9 bases lay between the germline ends. The CDR3 DNA reads as TGCGCCAGCAGTGCTCAGGTTCACACCGGGGAGCTGTTTTTT. It codes for CASSAQVHTGELFF.

This clone was seen only a few times. V gene TRBV28 combines with J gene TRBJ1-5; D is perhaps TRBD1 (6 bases). The CDR3 consists of 14 residues. V was pared by 6 bases and J by 6 bases, with 15 bases between. In germline, CDR1 is MDHEN, CDR2 SYDVKM. CDR3 in amino acids: CASRKQGESQPQHF. CDR3 nucleotides: TGTGCCAGCAGGAAACAGGGAGAGAGTCAGCCCCAGCATTTT. Combining the CDR3 with reference TRBV28 and TRBJ1-5 gives the whole variable domain DVKVTQSSRYLVKRTGEKVFLECVQDMDHENMFWYRQDPGLGLRLIYFSYDVKMKEKGDIPEGYSVSREKKERFSLILESASTNQTSMYLCASRKQGESQPQHFGDGTRLSIL.

Concerning this clone itself: The identical CDR3 is also encoded by other nucleotide sequences in the sample. J is TRBJ2-3 and V is TRBV9; 9 bases are shared with TRBD2. J was trimmed by 0 bases and V by 3 bases; bases with no gene match: 5. This CDR3 is built from 16 residues. Germline V lookup: CDR1 SGDLS, CDR2 YYNGEE. CDR3 bases: TGTGCCAGCAGCGCTTCTAGCGGGACTAGCACAGATACGCAGTATTTT. It is translated as CASSASSGTSTDTQYF.

This clone was counted only a few times. The rearrangement uses TRBV18 and TRBJ1-1, with D possibly TRBD1 on 5 matching bases. This CDR3 is built from 14 residues. Germline values: CDR1 KGHSH, CDR2 LQKENI. V gave up 1 base and J gave up 4 bases, with 10 bases separating them. Written as DNA, the CDR3 is TGTGCCAGCTCACCACAGGGGCAGGGCACTGAAGCTTTCTTT. Translating it yields CASSPQGQGTEAFF.

This clone was recorded many times. The chain has TRBV9 and TRBJ2-1; unclear D gene. V was pared by 3 bases and J by 6 bases, with 4 bases between. The CDR3 covers 11 residues. The germline V gene has CDR1 SGDLS and CDR2 YYNGEE. The DNA of the CDR3 is TGTGCCAGCAGCGCGGGCAATGAGCAGTTCTTC. Its translation: CASSAGNEQFF.

The chain links TRBV10-1 to TRBJ2-1; tentative D call: TRBD1 (6 bases). The CDR3 consists of 13 residues. Trimming took 3 bases from V and 10 from J, leaving 13 bases between them. Per the germline V gene, CDR1 is WNHNN and CDR2 is SYGVQD (reference sequence). The CDR3 sequence: CASSESRGWEQFF. Here the CDR3 DNA reads TGCGCCAGCAGTGAATCCAGGGGATGGGAGCAGTTCTTC.

This clone has a handful of counts. V usage is TRBV5-6 and J usage is TRBJ1-5, with D hard to call. V was trimmed by 5 bases and J by 4 bases, leaving 13 bases between them. There are 14 residues in the CDR3. Germline loops: CDR1 SGHDT, CDR2 YYEEEE. The CDR3 DNA reads as TGTGCCAGCAGTGACTTGGTCTATAATCAGCCCCAGCATTTT. Protein product: CASSDLVYNQPQHF.

J is TRBJ2-2 and V is TRBV5-1, with 14 nucleotides matching TRBD2. Trimming at V came to 3 bases and at J to 7 bases, leaving 5 bases not matched to a gene. Looked up from germline, CDR1 is SGHRS and CDR2 is YFSETQ. The CDR3 spans 16 residues. The CDR3 is CASSWTSGRSIGELFF. The CDR3 nucleotides are TGCGCCAGCAGCTGGACTAGCGGGAGGAGCATCGGGGAGCTGTTTTTT. Using reference TRBV5-1 and TRBJ2-2 for the parts outside the CDR3, the full variable domain is KAGVTQTPRYLIKTRGQQVTLSCSPISGHRSVSWYQQTPGQGLQFLFEYFSETQRNKGNFPGRFSGRQFSNSRSEMNVSTLELGDSALYLCASSWTSGRSIGELFFGEGSRLTVL.

The genes are TRBV27 and TRBJ2-1, with 7 bases lining up with TRBD2. The germline gives CDR1 MNHEY, CDR2 SMNVEV (reference sequence). The CDR3 contains 16 residues. The junction had 7 bases not matched to a gene; V was cut back by 5 bases and J by 0 bases. The CDR3 coding sequence is TGTGCCAGCAGTGCCCCGACTAGCTTCTCCTACAATGAGCAGTTCTTC. Amino acid sequence: CASSAPTSFSYNEQFF.